These 26 T cell receptor beta chains were all obtained from the same sample, sequenced in a study of CD8 T cells in ankylosing spondylitis. TCRdb recomputed calls from the 5' RACE reads with MiXCR, one row per CDR3 protein. Of about 170,000 distinct CDR3 sequences in the sample, about 17% were seen once. Sequenced input: blood, either unsorted or a sorted T cell fraction (not recorded which). These receptors were taken from a male donor with ankylosing spondylitis or in good health (not recorded which).

This clonotype was observed at least ten times. The chain has TRBV28 and TRBJ2-7; 7 bases are shared with TRBD1. There are 15 residues in the CDR3. CDR1 is MDHEN, CDR2 SYDVKM, per germline. V lost 5 bases, J lost 0 bases, and 7 bases stayed unmatched. The CDR3 spells CASSPPRQGSYEQYF. Here the CDR3 DNA reads TGTGCCAGCAGTCCTCCCCGACAGGGCTCCTACGAGCAGTACTTC.

This clonotype was observed at least ten times. The chain uses TRBV12-3 or TRBV12-4 and TRBJ1-2; 7 bases match TRBD1. The CDR3 has 14 amino acids. The V segment lost 1 base and the J segment 2 bases; nucleotides outside the gene matches: 1. Here the CDR3 DNA reads TGTGCCAGCAGTTTAGGGGGACAGAACTATGGCTACACCTTC. This codes for CASSLGGQNYGYTF.

In this sample, this clonotype turned up many times. The chain joins TRBV5-1 to TRBJ2-7, with D perhaps matching TRBD2 (5 bases). Germline V CDR1 and CDR2: SGHRS, YFSETQ. V lost 4 bases and J 1 base, leaving 9 bases between the germline ends. The CDR3 has 13 amino acids. CDR3: CASSTGMSYEQYF. In nucleotides, the CDR3 is TGCGCCAGCAGCACCGGGATGTCCTACGAGCAGTACTTC.

This clonotype turned up a few times. This chain uses TRBV6-5 with TRBJ1-6; a weak D match, TRBD1 (5 bases). The V gene's germline CDR1 is MNHEY and CDR2 SVGAGI. The length of the CDR3 is 13 residues. The V and J ends lost 5 bases and 12 bases respectively, with 14 bases between them. The DNA for the CDR3 is TGTGCCAGCAGTCTTGGGACGACGCGACCCCTCCACTTT. It yields the protein CASSLGTTRPLHF.

The rearrangement links TRBV5-1 to TRBJ2-3; D may match TRBD1 or TRBD2 (5 bases each). The CDR3 is 14 residues long. From germline, CDR1 is SGHRS and CDR2 YFSETQ. V lost 4 bases and J 0 bases, leaving 9 bases between the germline ends. The CDR3 DNA follows: TGCGCCAGCAGCGCCGGGGCTAGCACAGATACGCAGTATTTT. Translation gives CASSAGASTDTQYF.

The V call is TRBV11-3, the J call TRBJ2-1; D gene uncertain. Deletions cut 1 base from V and 7 bases from J, with 8 bases between. This CDR3 is 13 amino acids long. Per germline, CDR1 SGHNT and CDR2 YENEEA. The CDR3 spells CASSLVETNEQFF. CDR3 nucleotides: TGTGCCAGCAGCTTAGTCGAGACGAATGAGCAGTTCTTC.

This clonotype has ten or more counts. The chain is built from TRBV7-9 and TRBJ1-1; D unclear. The CDR3 consists of 14 residues. V was shortened by 2 bases and J by 4 bases, with 11 bases between the two germline ends. Looked up from germline, CDR1 is SEHNR and CDR2 is FQNEAQ (reference sequence). The CDR3 loop reads CASSLSHPGTEAFF. Written as DNA, the CDR3 is TGTGCCAGCAGCTTAAGCCACCCCGGCACTGAAGCTTTCTTT. Full variable domain (missing parts from reference TRBV7-9 and TRBJ1-1): DTGVSQNPRHKITKRGQNVTFRCDPISEHNRLYWYRQTLGQGPEFLTYFQNEAQLEKSRLLSDRFSAERPKGSFSTLEIQRTEQGDSAMYLCASSLSHPGTEAFFGQGTRLTVV.

This clonotype was seen at least ten times. The chain is built from TRBV12-3 or TRBV12-4 and TRBJ1-2, with D perhaps TRBD1 (6 bases). Trimming stripped 5 bases from V and 1 base from J, with 8 bases between. The CDR3 totals 13 residues. The CDR3 coding sequence is TGTGCCAGCAGTCCAGGGGTTAACTATGGCTACACCTTC. This gives the protein CASSPGVNYGYTF.

This clonotype was seen only a few times. This rearrangement joins TRBV7-6 to TRBJ2-7; D gene ambiguous. The CDR3 loop spans 15 amino acids. V was clipped by 0 bases and J by 2 bases, with 11 bases between them. CDR1 SGHVS and CDR2 FNYEAQ come from the germline V gene. CDR3 coding DNA: TGTGCCAGCAGCTTAGCGGTAGAAGAAGCCTACGAGCAGTACTTC. Residues: CASSLAVEEAYEQYF.

J is TRBJ2-7 and V is TRBV20-1; perhaps TRBD1 as D (5 bases). This CDR3 has 13 amino acids. Germline CDR1 and CDR2: DFQATT and SNEGSKA (reference sequence). The ends were cut back, 3 bases at V and 7 bases at J, with 16 bases in the middle. The CDR3 spells CSASDQGQGEQYF. CDR3 in DNA: TGCAGTGCTAGTGATCAGGGTCAAGGTGAGCAGTACTTC.

The rearrangement joins TRBV7-3 to TRBJ2-1; the match to TRBD2 covers 8 bases. V lost 5 bases to trimming and J lost 0 bases; unmatched junction nucleotides: 3. CDR1 and CDR2 (germline): SGHTA, FQGTGA. The CDR3 contains 15 residues. The CDR3 region is CASSPTSVSYNEQFF. The DNA of the CDR3 is TGTGCCAGCAGCCCGACTAGCGTCTCCTACAATGAGCAGTTCTTC.

This chain uses TRBV6-5 with TRBJ2-3, with a tentative D call TRBD1 (5 bases). This CDR3 is 14 amino acids long. CDR1 MNHEY and CDR2 SVGAGI come from the germline V gene. Deletions cut 0 bases from V and 5 bases from J, with 9 bases between. The CDR3 DNA reads TGTGCCAGCAGTTACTCTAAGGGGATAGATACGCAGTATTTT. This sequence encodes CASSYSKGIDTQYF.

The gene calls are TRBV10-3 and TRBJ2-2, with 12 bases that match TRBD2. V dropped 3 bases and J dropped 5; count of bases not matched to a gene: 7. This CDR3 has 17 amino acids. The germline V gene has CDR1 ENHRY and CDR2 SYGVKD. CDR3 sequence reads: CAISDSSGRVETGELFF. CDR3 nucleotides: TGTGCCATCAGTGATTCTAGCGGGAGGGTTGAGACCGGGGAGCTGTTTTTT.

The chain links TRBV20-1 to TRBJ2-1; D gene unclear. Germline V gives CDR1 DFQATT, CDR2 SNEGSKA (reference sequence). Trimming took off 5 bases at V and 8 bases at J, with 10 bases between the two ends. The CDR3 consists of 11 residues. The CDR3 DNA is TGCAGTGCTCGCACGACTTATGAGCAGTTCTTC. Translating gives CSARTTYEQFF.

Ten or more counts support this clonotype. One end of the junction does not line up with germline, which may come from a read error. The rearrangement links TRBV28 to TRBJ1-1, with D perhaps matching TRBD1 (6 bases). The CDR3 consists of 14 residues. Germline V gene sequence: CDR1 MDHEN, CDR2 SYDVKM. The CDR3 bases are TGCGCCAGCAGCTTGGGGGGCCTAAACACTGAAGCTTTCTTT. Translated, it gives CASSLGGLNTEAFF.

The table lists this clonotype with many counts. This chain links TRBV23-1 with TRBJ1-1; D gene ambiguous. TRBV23-1 is an ORF; its function is uncertain. The V end lost 6 bases, the J end lost 4 bases, and 12 bases lay between the germline ends. CDR3 length equals 13 residues. This chain's CDR3 is CASRRAGGTEAFF. DNA of the CDR3: TGCGCCAGCAGAAGGGCTGGAGGCACTGAAGCTTTCTTT.

This clonotype was picked up many times. The chain links TRBV5-1 to TRBJ1-5; D is unresolved. The CDR3 has 15 amino acids. The germline V and J ends were trimmed by 1 base and 5 bases, with 13 bases remaining between them. Per the germline V gene, CDR1 is SGHRS and CDR2 is YFSETQ. The CDR3 protein is CASSLTDPEDQPQHF. The CDR3 DNA sequence: TGCGCCAGCAGCTTGACGGACCCAGAGGATCAGCCCCAGCATTTT.

This clonotype was picked up many times. The CDR3 loop is CASSLGNTDEQYF. In DNA form, the CDR3 reads TGTGCCAGCAGCTTGGGGAATACGGACGAGCAGTACTTC. V usage is TRBV9 and J usage is TRBJ2-7; D not resolved. The CDR3 is 13 residues long. V dropped 4 bases and J dropped 5 bases, with 13 bases sitting between them. The germline V gene encodes CDR1 SGDLS and CDR2 YYNGEE.

This clonotype turned up a few times. The rearrangement joins TRBV2 to TRBJ1-2; 9 positions match TRBD1. Trimming cost V 7 bases and J 3 bases; bases outside gene matches: 15. Per the germline V gene, CDR1 is SNHLY and CDR2 is FYNNEI. The CDR3 has 17 amino acids. The CDR3 DNA follows: TGTGCCAGCACCGTAACAGGGGGCATAGTCCCTGACTATGGCTACACCTTC. As protein: CASTVTGGIVPDYGYTF.

This clonotype was counted only a few times. The DNA of the CDR3 is TGTGCCAGCAGCCCCGGGACTAGCGGGTTGATAGATACGCAGTATTTT. Protein product: CASSPGTSGLIDTQYF. This rearrangement joins TRBV7-8 to TRBJ2-3, with 12 bases lining up with TRBD2. CDR3 length: 16 residues. Germline values: CDR1 SGHVS, CDR2 FQNEAQ. Unmatched junction bases numbered 8, after V lost 5 bases and J lost 5 bases.

The gene calls are TRBV7-2 and TRBJ2-6; no firm D call. V was trimmed by 4 bases and J by 4 bases, leaving 8 bases between them. The CDR3 is made up of 14 amino acids. Germline V lookup: CDR1 SGHTA, CDR2 FQGNSA. CDR3 in DNA: TGTGCCAGCAGCTCAAATGCGGGGGCCAACGTCCTGACTTTC. Its translation: CASSSNAGANVLTF.

A few counts support this clonotype. J is TRBJ2-7 and V is TRBV28; D gene unclear. The V end lost 2 bases, the J end lost 6 bases, and 14 bases lay between the germline ends. CDR1 MDHEN and CDR2 SYDVKM come from the germline V gene. This CDR3 spans 14 amino acids. For the CDR3, the DNA is TGTGCCAGCAGTTTAATAGCTCCCCTCGGCGAGCAGTACTTC. Its protein is CASSLIAPLGEQYF.

This clonotype showed up just a few times. The chain joins TRBV20-1 to TRBJ2-7, with D perhaps matching TRBD2 (6 bases). CDR3 length: 18 residues. Trimming removed 3 bases at V and 0 bases at J, with 24 bases between. Looked up from germline, CDR1 is DFQATT and CDR2 is SNEGSKA (reference sequence). The CDR3 bases are TGCAGTGCTAGGGACCCCGGACTATCGCCTCTCCGCTCCTACGAGCAGTACTTC. Its protein product is CSARDPGLSPLRSYEQYF.

The rearrangement links TRBV20-1 to TRBJ1-5, with no clear D. The germline V gene has CDR1 DFQATT and CDR2 SNEGSKA (reference sequence). The CDR3 contains 15 residues. The ends were cut back, 4 bases at V and 0 bases at J, with 13 bases in the middle. The CDR3: CSATTQVNSNQPQHF. CDR3 in DNA: TGCAGTGCTACTACCCAGGTTAATAGCAATCAGCCCCAGCATTTT.

This clonotype was seen a few times. The V call is TRBV20-1, the J call TRBJ2-5; 10 bases match TRBD2. This CDR3 contains 17 residues. V dropped 6 bases and J dropped 1; count of bases not matched to a gene: 14. The germline CDR1 and CDR2 sequences are DFQATT and SNEGSKA (reference sequence). CDR3 protein: CSATTSGISGVQETQYF. In DNA, the CDR3 is TGCAGTGCCACTACTAGCGGGATAAGTGGGGTCCAAGAGACCCAGTACTTC.

This clonotype was counted many times. The V and J genes are TRBV27 and TRBJ1-1, with D possibly matching TRBD1 (5 bases). The CDR3 has 16 residues. V dropped 4 bases and J dropped 1 base, with 16 bases sitting between them. Germline V gene data show CDR1 as MNHEY and CDR2 as SMNVEV (reference sequence). CDR3 DNA: TGTGCCAGCAGTTCCTTTTTTAGGGGCCAGAACACTGAAGCTTTCTTT. Its translation is CASSSFFRGQNTEAFF.